This T cell receptor (beta chain) appears in the sequencing data of a study of blood T cell repertoires in COVID-19. The table came from immunoSEQ multiplex PCR; TCRdb's copy has only in-frame clones and leaves some out. The sample shows 50,000 to 65,000 clones, about nine tenths of them seen only once. The CDR3 totals 15 residues. Trimming cost V 2 bases and J 4 bases; bases outside gene matches: 5. Germline V gives CDR1 SGHRS, CDR2 YFSETQ. The sample taken for sequencing was peripheral blood. The chain couples TRBV5-1 to TRBJ2-2; TRBD1 agrees at 7 bases. This receptor was identified in a woman aged 80 or older with COVID-19, enrolled during active disease. The DNA of the CDR3 is TGCGCCAGCAGCTTCCGACAGGGAACCACCGGGGAGCTGTTTTTT. It is translated as CASSFRQGTTGELFF.